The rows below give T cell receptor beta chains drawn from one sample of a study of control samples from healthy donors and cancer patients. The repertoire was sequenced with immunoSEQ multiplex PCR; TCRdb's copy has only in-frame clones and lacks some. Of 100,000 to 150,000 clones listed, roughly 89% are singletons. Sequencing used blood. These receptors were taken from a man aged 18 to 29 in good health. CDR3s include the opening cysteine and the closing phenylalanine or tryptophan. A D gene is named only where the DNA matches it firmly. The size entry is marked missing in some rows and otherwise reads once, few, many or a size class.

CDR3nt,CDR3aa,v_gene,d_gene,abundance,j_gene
TGTGCCAGCTCACTCACACAGGGGGCCTACGAGCAGTACTTC,CASSLTQGAYEQYF,TRBV18,TRBD1,-,TRBJ2-7
TGTGCCAGCTCACCACCTTTTGGCGGGGGGGCCGGGAATGAGCAGTTCTTC,CASSPPFGGGAGNEQFF,TRBV18,TRBD2,once,TRBJ2-1
TGTGCCAGCAGCTTGGTCAGGGGGGACTCACCCCTCCACTTT,CASSLVRGDSPLHF,TRBV5-6,TRBD1,-,TRBJ1-6
TGTACCAGCACCGCGGGGCGGCTGGTCGACGAAGCTTTCTTT,CTSTAGRLVDEAFF,TRBV2,-,-,TRBJ1-1
TGCGCCAGCAGCTTGGTACAGGGGGCAGGCTATGGCTACACCTTC,CASSLVQGAGYGYTF,TRBV5-1,TRBD1,-,TRBJ1-2
TGCGCCAGCAGCTTGGGGTGGACAGGGGGGTACAATGAGCAGTTCTTC,CASSLGWTGGYNEQFF,TRBV5-1,TRBD1,-,TRBJ2-1
TGTGCCAGCAGCACGCCCCCCGGACTATCCTACGAGCAGTACTTC,CASSTPPGLSYEQYF,TRBV7-3,-,-,TRBJ2-7
TGTGCCAGCAGCTTAGGGGGGGCCTATGGCTACACCTTC,CASSLGGAYGYTF,TRBV7-2,-,-,TRBJ1-2
TGTGCCAGCAGTGATTACCTAGGACGGGGCTACGAGCAGTACTTC,CASSDYLGRGYEQYF,TRBV2,-,-,TRBJ2-7
TGTGCCAGCTCACTAGCGGCGGAGTCCTTCAATGAGCAGTTCTTC,CASSLAAESFNEQFF,TRBV18,-,-,TRBJ2-1
TGTGCCAGCAGTTACTCTTTTCTGGGCGGGGAGCTGTTTTTT,CASSYSFLGGELFF,TRBV6-5,-,-,TRBJ2-2
TGTGCCAGTAAGGGACAGGGGAAGTCACCCCTCCACTTT,CASKGQGKSPLHF,TRBV19,TRBD1,-,TRBJ1-6
TGCGCCAGCAGCTTGGCAGGGGGCCGCACTGAAGCTTTCTTT,CASSLAGGRTEAFF,TRBV5-1,TRBD1,-,TRBJ1-1
TGTGCCAGCAGCTTTTATTCCAGACCGAACACTGAAGCTTTCTTT,CASSFYSRPNTEAFF,TRBV5-6,-,once,TRBJ1-1
TGTGCCAGCAGCGACCAGGGGGCCACCTACGAGCAGTACTTC,CASSDQGATYEQYF,TRBV2,TRBD1,-,TRBJ2-7
TGTGCCAGCAGCTTGGAACCACTAGCGGGGGGGCAAGATACGCAGTATTTT,CASSLEPLAGGQDTQYF,TRBV5-4,TRBD2,-,TRBJ2-3
TGTGCCAGCAGGACAGGGGGCGCGGGTGAAAAACTGTTTTTT,CASRTGGAGEKLFF,TRBV2,TRBD1,-,TRBJ1-4
TGTGCCAGTAGTATAGACTGGGCGCCGGGAAACACCATATATTTT,CASSIDWAPGNTIYF,TRBV19,-,-,TRBJ1-3
TGTGCCATTGCTAGCGGGAGTCTGACAGATACGCAGTATTTT,CAIASGSLTDTQYF,TRBV6-5,TRBD2,-,TRBJ2-3
TGTGCCAGCAGTACCGGGGGGAAGAGTCAGCCCCAGCATTTT,CASSTGGKSQPQHF,TRBV6-5,-,once,TRBJ1-5
TGTGCCAGCAGTGAAATGGCAGTTCGTGGGACCCAGTACTTC,CASSEMAVRGTQYF,TRBV6-1,-,-,TRBJ2-5
TGCGCCAGCAGAAAGACAAGGAGGGTATATGGCTACACCTTC,CASRKTRRVYGYTF,TRBV10-1,-,-,TRBJ1-2
TGTGCCAGCAGTGAAACAGGGGGCAATCAGCCCCAGCATTTT,CASSETGGNQPQHF,TRBV6-1,TRBD1,-,TRBJ1-5
TGTGCCAGCAGTGAAAGGGCAGACTATGGCTACACCTTC,CASSERADYGYTF,TRBV6-1,-,-,TRBJ1-2
TGTGCCAGCAGCCAAGTAGGGGTAAGGACTGAAGCTTTCTTT,CASSQVGVRTEAFF,TRBV14,-,-,TRBJ1-1
TGCGCCAGCAGCTCCACAGGGCCCGGGGAGCTGTTTTTT,CASSSTGPGELFF,TRBV5-1,-,-,TRBJ2-2
TGCGCCAGCAGTGAATACAGGGGCTCGGGGGGCTACACCTTC,CASSEYRGSGGYTF,TRBV10-1,TRBD1,-,TRBJ1-2
TGTGCCAGCAGACAAACCCGGACAGGGGGCTATGGCTACACCTTC,CASRQTRTGGYGYTF,TRBV6-5,TRBD1,-,TRBJ1-2
TGTGCCAGCAGCTTGGCTTACAGGGGGCGTCATAATTCACCCCTCCACTTT,CASSLAYRGRHNSPLHF,TRBV11-2,TRBD1,-,TRBJ1-6
TGTGCCAGCAGCTCCGGACTAGCGGGGGCCTACGAGCAGTACTTC,CASSSGLAGAYEQYF,TRBV9,TRBD2,-,TRBJ2-7
TGTGCCAGCAGCGTGACAGGGTCGAATTCACCCCTCCACTTT,CASSVTGSNSPLHF,TRBV27,TRBD1,-,TRBJ1-6
TGTGCCAGCAGTTCGAACTACGAGCAGTACTTC,CASSSNYEQYF,TRBV6-5,-,-,TRBJ2-7
TGTGCCAGCAGTGAAGAGGACAGCCGAACCTACGAGCAGTACTTC,CASSEEDSRTYEQYF,TRBV6-1,-,-,TRBJ2-7
TGTGCCAGCTCACCGGGGGGATGGGAGACCCAGTACTTC,CASSPGGWETQYF,TRBV18,-,once,TRBJ2-5
TGTGCCAGCAGTCCCGCGGGACAGGTATTCGAGCAGTACTTC,CASSPAGQVFEQYF,TRBV27,TRBD1,once,TRBJ2-7
TGCGCCAGCAGCTCTGGACAGCCTACTAAAGAGACCCAGTACTTC,CASSSGQPTKETQYF,TRBV5-1,-,-,TRBJ2-5
TGTGCCAGCAGTGAAAGGAGGGCTAGTGGCGAGCAGTACTTC,CASSERRASGEQYF,TRBV6-1,-,-,TRBJ2-7
TGTGCCAGCAGCCCTCGGGACAGCAACTATGGCTACACCTTC,CASSPRDSNYGYTF,TRBV7-9,TRBD1,once,TRBJ1-2
TGTGCCAGCAGCCCGACAGGGGACGGGATGAGCCTCCACTTT,CASSPTGDGMSLHF,TRBV6-5,TRBD1,few,TRBJ1-6
TGTGCCAGTAGTTTGGGGGGCGCCGAGCAGTACTTC,CASSLGGAEQYF,TRBV19,-,-,TRBJ2-7
TGTGCCAGCCCCGGGCCAAGCAATCAGCCCCAGCATTTT,CASPGPSNQPQHF,TRBV6-4,-,-,TRBJ1-5
TGTGCCAGCAGCTTGGAGGCGGGGTCGGGCACCGGGGAGCTGTTTTTT,CASSLEAGSGTGELFF,TRBV5-4,-,-,TRBJ2-2
TGTGCCAGCAGTTCCCGGGGCGACAGGGGGCGCGGCTACACCTTC,CASSSRGDRGRGYTF,TRBV27,TRBD1,-,TRBJ1-2
TGTGCCAGCAGCCAAGCAGGAGGGCCGTCTCCCCGGGGATCCTACGAGCAGTACTTC,CASSQAGGPSPRGSYEQYF,TRBV4-2,-,-,TRBJ2-7
TGTGCCAGCAGTCATTTCCCCCTATATGGCTACACCTTC,CASSHFPLYGYTF,TRBV27,-,-,TRBJ1-2
TGTGCTAGTGGTTTCTCCGCAGGGGGCTCTGGAAACACCATATATTTT,CASGFSAGGSGNTIYF,TRBV12-5,TRBD1,-,TRBJ1-3
TGTGCCAGCAGCCAAGATTCTAGAATAACGCAGTATTTT,CASSQDSRITQYF,TRBV3-1/TRBV3-2,-,-,TRBJ2-3
TGTGCCAGTAGCGCGACCCGGGGGCAAGAGACCCAGTACTTC,CASSATRGQETQYF,TRBV19,-,-,TRBJ2-5
TGTGCCAGCAGCTTGGCTGGCTATTACAATGAGCAGTTCTTC,CASSLAGYYNEQFF,TRBV11-2,-,-,TRBJ2-1
TGTGCTAGTGGTTGGCAGGGTGGAGATGGCTACACCTTC,CASGWQGGDGYTF,TRBV12-5,-,-,TRBJ1-2
TGTGCCAGTAGCGGGACAGGGGGTGAAAAACTGTTTTTT,CASSGTGGEKLFF,TRBV19,TRBD1,-,TRBJ1-4
TGTGCCAGCAGCTTAGCCCGGACAGCCCTCTCCTACGAGCAGTACTTC,CASSLARTALSYEQYF,TRBV13,-,once,TRBJ2-7
TGTGCCAGCAGCTTAGTGGCAGGGACGGGGCAGCCCCAGCATTTT,CASSLVAGTGQPQHF,TRBV7-2,-,-,TRBJ1-5
TGTGCCAGCAGCGCCCAGGGCCACGGGGAGCTGTTTTTT,CASSAQGHGELFF,TRBV9,-,once,TRBJ2-2
TGTGCCAGCAGCTTAGGAAGTAACCTAAACTATGGCTACACCTTC,CASSLGSNLNYGYTF,TRBV5-5,-,-,TRBJ1-2
TGTGCCAGCAGCGTCCGACAGGGAGACATTGCGGATACGCAGTATTTT,CASSVRQGDIADTQYF,TRBV9,TRBD1,-,TRBJ2-3
TGTGCCACCAGCAGTGCTGCGAGGGGGATTGAGCAGTTCTTC,CATSSAARGIEQFF,TRBV15,-,few,TRBJ2-1
TGTGCCAGCAGTGCCAGGGGGCGGGCACCCCTCCACTTT,CASSARGRAPLHF,TRBV2,TRBD1,-,TRBJ1-6
TGTGCCAGCAGTTACTGGGACAACTCCTACGAGCAGTACTTC,CASSYWDNSYEQYF,TRBV6-5,-,-,TRBJ2-7
TGCAGCGTGACTCGAGGCTCTGGGGCCAACGTCCTGACTTTC,CSVTRGSGANVLTF,TRBV29-1,-,-,TRBJ2-6